This passage covers 6 T cell receptor beta chains from one sample sequenced in a study of read filtering for tumor transcriptome and immune sequencing. This library used roughly 430 ng RNA and molecular barcoded adaptors spanning alpha/delta and beta/gamma chains. MiXCR, run by TCRdb on the reads, gives a single entry per CDR3 protein. The profile shows more than 45,000 distinct CDR3 sequences, 9% to 15% of them singletons. The material sequenced was a population of CD138-negative cells sorted from bone marrow. These receptors all come from a donor aged 40 or over with multiple myeloma.

V usage is TRBV19 and J usage is TRBJ1-5; D unresolved. The CDR3 consists of 13 residues. V gave up 3 bases and J gave up 7 bases, with 10 bases separating them. The germline V gene encodes CDR1 LNHDA and CDR2 SQIVND (reference sequence). The CDR3 reads CASSIMSRQPQHF. CDR3 sequence (DNA): TGTGCCAGTAGTATTATGTCCAGGCAGCCCCAGCATTTT.

The chain uses TRBV6-2 or TRBV6-3 and TRBJ2-1, with 7 positions matching TRBD2. Germline V gene data show CDR1 as MNHEY and CDR2 as SVGEGT. The CDR3 is 15 residues long. V trimming: 6 bases; J trimming: 3 bases; junction bases outside the gene matches: 8. The CDR3 protein is CASSRKSSGYNEQFF. The CDR3 DNA follows: TGTGCCAGCAGCAGGAAGTCTAGCGGCTACAATGAGCAGTTCTTC.

This clonotype came up many times. The chain uses TRBV27 and TRBJ2-3, with 7 nucleotides matching TRBD2. Germline loops: CDR1 MNHEY, CDR2 SMNVEV (reference sequence). The CDR3 extends over 18 amino acids. Trimming at V came to 4 bases and at J to 0 bases, leaving 13 bases not matched to a gene. The chain's CDR3 is CASSSAKRGGGSTDTQYF. The CDR3 bases are TGTGCCAGCAGTTCCGCCAAGCGGGGAGGTGGTAGCACAGATACGCAGTATTTT.

This clonotype came up many times. The chain combines TRBV7-9 with TRBJ2-1; D tentatively reads TRBD1 or TRBD2 (5 bases each). Trimming left V 5 bases short and J 6 bases short, with 20 bases between. CDR3 size: 16 residues. Germline loops: CDR1 SEHNR, CDR2 FQNEAQ (reference sequence). The CDR3 here is CASSIFRDAIANEQFF. For the CDR3, the DNA is TGTGCCAGCAGCATCTTCCGGGACGCGATTGCCAATGAGCAGTTCTTC.

There are many counts of this clonotype. The chain combines TRBV2 with TRBJ2-5, with no clear D. The CDR3 extends over 12 amino acids. CDR1 SNHLY and CDR2 FYNNEI come from the germline V gene. V shed 6 bases and J shed 5 bases, with 10 bases lying between them. The CDR3 spells CASRPPGETQYF. Here the CDR3 DNA reads TGTGCCAGCAGACCTCCCGGGGAGACCCAGTACTTC. Full variable domain (rest looked up from reference TRBV2 and TRBJ2-5): EPEVTQTPSHQVTQMGQEVILRCVPISNHLYFYWYRQILGQKVEFLVSFYNNEISEKSEIFDDQFSVERPDGSNFTLKIRSTKLEDSAMYFCASRPPGETQYFGPGTRLLVL.

This clonotype was recorded a few times. This chain joins TRBV6-6 and TRBJ2-3, with 14 nucleotides matching TRBD2. CDR3 length: 16 residues. The junction had 4 bases not matched to a gene; V was cut back by 4 bases and J by 4 bases. CDR1 and CDR2 (germline): MNHNY, SVGAGI (reference sequence). CDR3 loop: CASSCGLAGGSDTQYF. In DNA, the CDR3 is TGTGCCAGCAGTTGCGGACTAGCGGGGGGTTCAGATACGCAGTATTTT.